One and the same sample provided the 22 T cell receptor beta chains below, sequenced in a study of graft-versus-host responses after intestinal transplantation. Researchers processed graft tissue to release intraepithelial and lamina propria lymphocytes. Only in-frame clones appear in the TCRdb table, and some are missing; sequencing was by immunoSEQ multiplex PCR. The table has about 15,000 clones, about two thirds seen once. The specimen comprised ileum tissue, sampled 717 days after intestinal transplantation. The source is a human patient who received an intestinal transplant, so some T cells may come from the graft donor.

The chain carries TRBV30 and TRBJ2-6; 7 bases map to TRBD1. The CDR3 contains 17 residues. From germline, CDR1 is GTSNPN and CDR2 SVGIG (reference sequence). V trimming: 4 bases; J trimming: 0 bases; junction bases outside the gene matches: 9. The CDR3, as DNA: TGTGCCTGGATCCGAGACAGGGTAAACTCTGGGGCCAACGTCCTGACTTTC. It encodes CAWIRDRVNSGANVLTF.

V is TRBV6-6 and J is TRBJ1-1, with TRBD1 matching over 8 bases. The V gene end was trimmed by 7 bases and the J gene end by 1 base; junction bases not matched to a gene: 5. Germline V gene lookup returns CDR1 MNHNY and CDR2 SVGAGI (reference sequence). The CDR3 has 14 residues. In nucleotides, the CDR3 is TGTGCCAGCAATCCGACAGGGGCGAACACTGAAGCTTTCTTT. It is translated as CASNPTGANTEAFF.

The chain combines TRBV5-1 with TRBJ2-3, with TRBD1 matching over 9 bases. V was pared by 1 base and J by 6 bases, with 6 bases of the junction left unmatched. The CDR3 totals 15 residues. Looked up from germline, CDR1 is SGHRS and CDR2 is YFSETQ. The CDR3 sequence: CASSLFDRGADTQYF. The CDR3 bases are TGCGCCAGCAGCTTGTTTGACAGGGGGGCGGATACGCAGTATTTT.

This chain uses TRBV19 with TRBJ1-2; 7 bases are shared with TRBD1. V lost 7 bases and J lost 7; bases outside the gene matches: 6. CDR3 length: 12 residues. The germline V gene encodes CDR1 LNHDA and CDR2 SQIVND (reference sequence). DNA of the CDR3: TGTGCCAGTAATGACAGGGATACTGGCTACACCTTC. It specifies CASNDRDTGYTF.

CDR3 residues: CASSIGRDRGYEQYF. CDR3 DNA: TGTGCCAGTAGTATTGGGCGGGACAGGGGCTACGAGCAGTACTTC. The V gene is TRBV19, the J gene TRBJ2-5; the match to TRBD1 covers 10 bases. The DNA end is more similar to TRBJ2-7, so the J call may be wrong. The CDR3 sequence is 15 residues long. Germline CDR1 is LNHDA and CDR2 is SQIVND (reference sequence).

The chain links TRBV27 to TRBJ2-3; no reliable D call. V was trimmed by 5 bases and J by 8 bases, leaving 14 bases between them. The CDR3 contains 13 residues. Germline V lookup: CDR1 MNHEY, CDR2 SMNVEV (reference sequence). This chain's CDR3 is CASSPSTRTTQYF. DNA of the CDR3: TGTGCCAGCAGTCCGAGCACCAGGACTACGCAGTATTTT.

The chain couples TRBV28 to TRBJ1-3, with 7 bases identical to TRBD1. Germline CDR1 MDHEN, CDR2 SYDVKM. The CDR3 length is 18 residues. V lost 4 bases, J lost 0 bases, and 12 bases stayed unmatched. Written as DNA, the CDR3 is TGTGCCAGCAGTTACCACATCGCCGGGACAGCCTCTGGAAACACCATATATTTT. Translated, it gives CASSYHIAGTASGNTIYF.

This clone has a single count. The CDR3 region is CASSLWRTYQETQYF. The CDR3 DNA reads TGCGCCAGCAGCTTGTGGCGGACGTACCAAGAGACCCAGTACTTC. The rearrangement joins TRBV5-1 to TRBJ2-5; D is undetermined. The germline V and J ends were trimmed by 1 base and 0 bases, with 10 bases remaining between them. CDR1 SGHRS and CDR2 YFSETQ come from the germline V gene. The length of the CDR3 is 15 residues.

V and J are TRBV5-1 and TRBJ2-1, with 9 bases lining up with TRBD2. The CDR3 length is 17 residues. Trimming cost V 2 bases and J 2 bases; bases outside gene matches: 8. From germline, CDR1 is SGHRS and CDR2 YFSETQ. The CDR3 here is CASSLILAGVTYNEQFF. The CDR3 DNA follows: TGCGCCAGCAGCTTAATTTTAGCGGGGGTCACCTACAATGAGCAGTTCTTC.

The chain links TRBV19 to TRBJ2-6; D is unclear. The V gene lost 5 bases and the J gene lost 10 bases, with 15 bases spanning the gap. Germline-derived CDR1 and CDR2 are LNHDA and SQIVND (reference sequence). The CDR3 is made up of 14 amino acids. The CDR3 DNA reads TGTGCCAGTAGTTCATTGTGGGCGGTAAACGTCCTGACTTTC. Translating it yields CASSSLWAVNVLTF.

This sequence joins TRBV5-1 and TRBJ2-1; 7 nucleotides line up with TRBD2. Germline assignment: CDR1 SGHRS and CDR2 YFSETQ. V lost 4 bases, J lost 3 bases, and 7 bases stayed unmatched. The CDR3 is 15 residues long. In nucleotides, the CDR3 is TGCGCCAGCAGCGAAAGCGGGGAGCTCTACAATGAGCAGTTCTTC. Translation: CASSESGELYNEQFF.

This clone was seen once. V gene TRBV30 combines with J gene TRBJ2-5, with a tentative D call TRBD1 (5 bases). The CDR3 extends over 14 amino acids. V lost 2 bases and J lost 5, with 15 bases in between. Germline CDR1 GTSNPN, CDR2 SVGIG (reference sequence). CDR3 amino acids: CAWSLTSRGETQYF. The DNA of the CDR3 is TGTGCCTGGAGTCTCACGAGTAGGGGTGAGACCCAGTACTTC.

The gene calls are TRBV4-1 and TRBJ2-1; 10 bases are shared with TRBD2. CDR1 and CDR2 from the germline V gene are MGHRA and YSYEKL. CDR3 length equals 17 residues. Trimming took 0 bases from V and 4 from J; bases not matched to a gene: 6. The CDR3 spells CASSQDSGLADYNEQFF. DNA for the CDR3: TGCGCCAGCAGCCAAGATTCCGGACTAGCGGATTACAATGAGCAGTTCTTC.

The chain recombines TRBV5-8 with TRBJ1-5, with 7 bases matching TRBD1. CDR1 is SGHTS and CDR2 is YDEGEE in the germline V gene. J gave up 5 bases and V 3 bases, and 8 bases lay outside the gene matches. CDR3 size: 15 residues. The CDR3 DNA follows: TGTGCCAGCAGCTCCCGGACAGGCTGGGATCAGCCCCAGCATTTT. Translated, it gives CASSSRTGWDQPQHF.

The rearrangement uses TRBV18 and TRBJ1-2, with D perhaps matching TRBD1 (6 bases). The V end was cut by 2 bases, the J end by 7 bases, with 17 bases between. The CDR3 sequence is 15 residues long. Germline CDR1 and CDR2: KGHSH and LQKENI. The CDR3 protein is CASSPNREPGVGYTF. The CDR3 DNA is TGTGCCAGCTCACCAAACAGGGAGCCAGGTGTTGGCTACACCTTC. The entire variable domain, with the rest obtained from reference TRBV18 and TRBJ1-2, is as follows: NAGVMQNPRHLVRRRGQEARLRCSPMKGHSHVYWYRQLPEEGLKFMVYLQKENIIDESGMPKERFSAEFPKEGPSILRIQQVVRGDSAAYFCASSPNREPGVGYTFGSGTRLTVV.

Written as DNA, the CDR3 is TGTGCCAGCAGCTTGGGGACAGTGAACACTGAAGCTTTCTTT. This gives the protein CASSLGTVNTEAFF. V is TRBV5-4 and J is TRBJ1-1; TRBD1 might be the D (6 bases). Germline V lookup: CDR1 SGHNT, CDR2 YYREEE (reference sequence). Trimming took off 0 bases at V and 0 bases at J, with 6 bases between the two ends. The CDR3 totals 14 residues.

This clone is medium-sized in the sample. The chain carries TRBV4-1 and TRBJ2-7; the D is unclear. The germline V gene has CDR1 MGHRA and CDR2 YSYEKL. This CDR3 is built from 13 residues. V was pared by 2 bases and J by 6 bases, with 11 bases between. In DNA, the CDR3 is TGCGCCAGCAGCCAACCCAGGAGAGGCGAGCAGTACTTC. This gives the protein CASSQPRRGEQYF.

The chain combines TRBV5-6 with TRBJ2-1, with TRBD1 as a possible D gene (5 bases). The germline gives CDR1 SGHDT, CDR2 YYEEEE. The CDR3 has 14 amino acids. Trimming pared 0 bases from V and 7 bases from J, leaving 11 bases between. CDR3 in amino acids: CASSLVKGLNEQFF. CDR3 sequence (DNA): TGTGCCAGCAGCTTGGTCAAGGGGCTGAATGAGCAGTTCTTC.

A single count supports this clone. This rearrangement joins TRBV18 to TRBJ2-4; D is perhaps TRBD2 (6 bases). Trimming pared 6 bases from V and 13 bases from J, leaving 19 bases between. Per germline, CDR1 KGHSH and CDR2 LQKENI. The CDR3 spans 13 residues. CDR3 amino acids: CASSRGTARSQYF. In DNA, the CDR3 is TGTGCCAGCTCGCGGGGCACTGCCCGATCCCAGTACTTC. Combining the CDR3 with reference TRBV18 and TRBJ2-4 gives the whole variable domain NAGVMQNPRHLVRRRGQEARLRCSPMKGHSHVYWYRQLPEEGLKFMVYLQKENIIDESGMPKERFSAEFPKEGPSILRIQQVVRGDSAAYFCASSRGTARSQYFGAGTRLSVL.

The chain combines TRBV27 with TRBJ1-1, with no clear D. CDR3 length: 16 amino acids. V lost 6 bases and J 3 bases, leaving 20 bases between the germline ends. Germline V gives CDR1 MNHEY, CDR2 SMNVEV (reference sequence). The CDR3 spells CASRPSGIGRDTEAFF. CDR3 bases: TGTGCCAGCAGGCCTTCAGGTATCGGGCGAGACACTGAAGCTTTCTTT.

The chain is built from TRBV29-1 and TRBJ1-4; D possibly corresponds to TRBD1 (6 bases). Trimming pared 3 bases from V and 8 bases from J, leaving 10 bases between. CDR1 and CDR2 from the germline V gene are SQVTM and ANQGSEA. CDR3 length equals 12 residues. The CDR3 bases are TGCAGCGTTGAGTTCACAGGGGAAAAACTGTTTTTT. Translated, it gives CSVEFTGEKLFF.

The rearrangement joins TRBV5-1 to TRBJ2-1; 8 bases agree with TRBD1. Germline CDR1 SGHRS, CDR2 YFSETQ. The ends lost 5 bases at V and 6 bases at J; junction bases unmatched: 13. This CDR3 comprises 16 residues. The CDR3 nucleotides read TGCGCCAGCAGTCCGGGACAGGCTTTTCCCGGCAATGAGCAGTTCTTC. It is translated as CASSPGQAFPGNEQFF.